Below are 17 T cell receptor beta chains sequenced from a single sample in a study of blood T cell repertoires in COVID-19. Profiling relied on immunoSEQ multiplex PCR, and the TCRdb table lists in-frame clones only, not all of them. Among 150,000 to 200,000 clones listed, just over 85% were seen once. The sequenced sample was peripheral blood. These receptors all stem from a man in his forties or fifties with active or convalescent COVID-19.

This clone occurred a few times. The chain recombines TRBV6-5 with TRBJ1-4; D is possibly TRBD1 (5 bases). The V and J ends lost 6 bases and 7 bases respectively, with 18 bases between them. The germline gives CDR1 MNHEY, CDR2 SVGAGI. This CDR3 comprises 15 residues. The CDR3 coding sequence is TGTGCCAGCAGCCCCTGGCAGGGTATCGGTGAAAAACTGTTTTTT. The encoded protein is CASSPWQGIGEKLFF.

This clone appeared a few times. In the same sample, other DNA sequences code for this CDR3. The CDR3 region is CAWSGGGNSPLHF. CDR3 nucleotide sequence: TGTGCCTGGAGTGGCGGGGGAAATTCACCCCTCCACTTT. The rearrangement uses TRBV30 and TRBJ1-6; tentative D call: TRBD1 (5 bases). Germline V CDR1 and CDR2: GTSNPN, SVGIG (reference sequence). Trimming removed 1 base at V and 7 bases at J, with 8 bases between. The CDR3 extends over 13 amino acids.

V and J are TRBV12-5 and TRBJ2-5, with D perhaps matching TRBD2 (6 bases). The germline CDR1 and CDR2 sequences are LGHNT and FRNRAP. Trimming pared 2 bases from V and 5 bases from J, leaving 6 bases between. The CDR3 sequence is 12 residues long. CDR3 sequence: CASGLREETQYF. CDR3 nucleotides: TGTGCTAGTGGTTTGCGGGAGGAGACCCAGTACTTC.

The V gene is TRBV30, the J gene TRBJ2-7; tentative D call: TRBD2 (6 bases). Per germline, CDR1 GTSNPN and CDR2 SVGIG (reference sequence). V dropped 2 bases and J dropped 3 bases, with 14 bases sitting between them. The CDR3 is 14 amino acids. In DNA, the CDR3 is TGTGCCTGGAGTTTGGGGGGAATAGGCTACGAGCAGTACTTC. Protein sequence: CAWSLGGIGYEQYF.

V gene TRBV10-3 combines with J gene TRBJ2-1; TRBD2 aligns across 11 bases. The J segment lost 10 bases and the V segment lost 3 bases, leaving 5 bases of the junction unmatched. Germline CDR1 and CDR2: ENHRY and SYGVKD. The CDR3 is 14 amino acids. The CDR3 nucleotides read TGTGCCATCAGTGAACTAGCGGGAGACCAGGAGCAGTTCTTC. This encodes CAISELAGDQEQFF.

The chain's CDR3 is CASSQAIQVNQETQYF. CDR3 in DNA: TGTGCCAGCAGCCAAGCCATACAGGTAAACCAAGAGACCCAGTACTTC. The chain recombines TRBV3-1 (or the pseudogene TRBV3-2) with TRBJ2-5; possible D gene TRBD1, 5 bases. Germline CDR1 LGHDT, CDR2 YNNKEL (reference sequence). The germline V and J ends were trimmed by 1 base and 0 bases, with 12 bases remaining between them. The CDR3 spans 16 residues.

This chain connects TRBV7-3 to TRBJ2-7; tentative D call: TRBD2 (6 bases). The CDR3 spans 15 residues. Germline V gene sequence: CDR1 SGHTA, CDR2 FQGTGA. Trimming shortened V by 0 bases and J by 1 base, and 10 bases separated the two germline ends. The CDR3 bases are TGTGCCAGCAGCTTAACAGGCGGGGAATCCTACGAGCAGTACTTC. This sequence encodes CASSLTGGESYEQYF.

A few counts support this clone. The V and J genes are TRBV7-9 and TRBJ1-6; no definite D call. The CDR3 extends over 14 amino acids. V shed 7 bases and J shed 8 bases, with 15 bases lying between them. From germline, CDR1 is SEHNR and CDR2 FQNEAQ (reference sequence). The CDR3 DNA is TGTGCCAGCACCGACTCCGACGGGTATTCACCCCTCCACTTT. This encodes CASTDSDGYSPLHF.

The CDR3 is CASSLGDRGQETQYF. As DNA, the CDR3 is TGTGCCAGCAGCTTAGGCGACAGGGGGCAGGAGACCCAGTACTTC. The chain carries TRBV7-6 and TRBJ2-5; 10 bases are shared with TRBD1. V was clipped by 1 base and J by 5 bases; unmatched bases: 4. This CDR3 is 15 amino acids long. In germline, CDR1 is SGHVS, CDR2 FNYEAQ. Together with reference TRBV7-6 and TRBJ2-5, the CDR3 gives the full variable domain: GAGVSQSPRYKVTKRGQDVALRCDPISGHVSLYWYRQALGQGPEFLTYFNYEAQQDKSGLPNDRFSAERPEGSISTLTIQRTEQRDSAMYRCASSLGDRGQETQYFGPGTRLLVL.

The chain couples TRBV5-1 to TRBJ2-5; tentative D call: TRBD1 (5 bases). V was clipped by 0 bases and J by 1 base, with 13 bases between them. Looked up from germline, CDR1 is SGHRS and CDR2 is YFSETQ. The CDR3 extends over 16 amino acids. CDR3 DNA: TGCGCCAGCAGCTTGGCCTTGACAGTCCCCCAAGAGACCCAGTACTTC. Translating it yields CASSLALTVPQETQYF.

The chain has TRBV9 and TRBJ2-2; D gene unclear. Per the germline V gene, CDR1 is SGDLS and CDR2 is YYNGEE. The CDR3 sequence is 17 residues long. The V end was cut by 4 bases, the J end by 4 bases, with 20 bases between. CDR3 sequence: CASSPTETVDFTGELFF. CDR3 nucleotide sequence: TGTGCCAGCAGCCCCACCGAAACAGTAGATTTCACCGGGGAGCTGTTTTTT.

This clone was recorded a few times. The CDR3: CASSDSTSGSLYEQYF. The CDR3 DNA reads as TGTGCCAGCAGCGATTCGACTAGCGGGAGTCTTTACGAGCAGTACTTC. V usage is TRBV3-1 (or the pseudogene TRBV3-2) and J usage is TRBJ2-7; TRBD2 aligns across 12 bases. Germline CDR1 and CDR2: LGHDT and YNNKEL (reference sequence). The CDR3 contains 16 residues. With 5 bases clipped from V and 4 bases from J, the junction kept 9 bases outside the gene matches.

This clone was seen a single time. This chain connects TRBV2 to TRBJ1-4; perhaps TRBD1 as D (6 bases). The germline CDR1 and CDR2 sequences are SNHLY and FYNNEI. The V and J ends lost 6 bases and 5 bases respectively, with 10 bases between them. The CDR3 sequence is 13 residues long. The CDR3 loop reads CASRRGGNEKLFF. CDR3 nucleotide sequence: TGTGCCAGCAGAAGGGGGGGAAATGAAAAACTGTTTTTT.

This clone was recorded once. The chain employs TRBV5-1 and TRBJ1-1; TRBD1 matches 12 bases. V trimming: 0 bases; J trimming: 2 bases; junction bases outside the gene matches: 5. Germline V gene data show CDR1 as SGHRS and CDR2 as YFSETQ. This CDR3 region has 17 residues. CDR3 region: CASSLVGTGGPNTEAFF. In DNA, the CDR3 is TGCGCCAGCAGCTTGGTTGGGACAGGGGGCCCTAACACTGAAGCTTTCTTT.

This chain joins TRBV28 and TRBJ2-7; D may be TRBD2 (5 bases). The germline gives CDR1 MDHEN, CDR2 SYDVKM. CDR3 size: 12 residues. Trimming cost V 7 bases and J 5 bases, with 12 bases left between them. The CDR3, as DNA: TGTGCCAGCACCACGCCGGGGAACGAGCAGTACTTC. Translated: CASTTPGNEQYF. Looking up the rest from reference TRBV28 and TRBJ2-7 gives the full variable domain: DVKVTQSSRYLVKRTGEKVFLECVQDMDHENMFWYRQDPGLGLRLIYFSYDVKMKEKGDIPEGYSVSREKKERFSLILESASTNQTSMYLCASTTPGNEQYFGPGTRLTVT.

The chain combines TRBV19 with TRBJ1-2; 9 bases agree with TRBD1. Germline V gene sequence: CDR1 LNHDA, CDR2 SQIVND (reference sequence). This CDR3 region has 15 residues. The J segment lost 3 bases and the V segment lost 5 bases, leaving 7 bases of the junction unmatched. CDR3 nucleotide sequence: TGTGCCAGTAGTTTACAGGGGGCGCAGGACTATGGCTACACCTTC. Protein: CASSLQGAQDYGYTF.

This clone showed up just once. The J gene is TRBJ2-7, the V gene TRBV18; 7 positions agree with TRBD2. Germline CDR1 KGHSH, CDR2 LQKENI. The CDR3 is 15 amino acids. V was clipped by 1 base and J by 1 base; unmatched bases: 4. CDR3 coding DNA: TGTGCCAGCTCACCACGGGGGGGAGAGTCCTACGAGCAGTACTTC. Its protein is CASSPRGGESYEQYF. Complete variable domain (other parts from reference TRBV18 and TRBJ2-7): NAGVMQNPRHLVRRRGQEARLRCSPMKGHSHVYWYRQLPEEGLKFMVYLQKENIIDESGMPKERFSAEFPKEGPSILRIQQVVRGDSAAYFCASSPRGGESYEQYFGPGTRLTVT.